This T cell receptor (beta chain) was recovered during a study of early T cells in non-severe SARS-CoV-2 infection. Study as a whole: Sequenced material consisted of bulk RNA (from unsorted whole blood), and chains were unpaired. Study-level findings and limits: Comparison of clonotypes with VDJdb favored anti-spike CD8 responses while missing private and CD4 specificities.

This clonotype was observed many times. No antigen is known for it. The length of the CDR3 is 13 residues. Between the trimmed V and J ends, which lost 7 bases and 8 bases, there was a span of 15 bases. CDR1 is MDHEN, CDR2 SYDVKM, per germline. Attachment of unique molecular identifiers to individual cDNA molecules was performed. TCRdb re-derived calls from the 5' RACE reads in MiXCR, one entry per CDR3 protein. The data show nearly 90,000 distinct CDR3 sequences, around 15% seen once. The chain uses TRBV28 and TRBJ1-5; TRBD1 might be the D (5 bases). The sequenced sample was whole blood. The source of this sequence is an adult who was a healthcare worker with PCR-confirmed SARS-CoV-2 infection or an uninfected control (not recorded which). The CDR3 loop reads CASTLAGLKPQHF. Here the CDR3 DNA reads TGTGCCAGCACCCTAGCAGGGTTAAAGCCCCAGCATTTT.